This T cell receptor beta chain was sequenced during a study of blood T cell repertoires in COVID-19. Study background: PBMCs, B-cell-depleted T cells, or T cells provided the cDNA or gDNA that made up the material.

CDR3 length equals 15 residues. V lost 1 base, J lost 5 bases, and 12 bases lay in between. CDR1 and CDR2 (germline): SGHTA, FQGNSA. Only in-frame clones appear in the TCRdb table, and some are missing; sequencing was by immunoSEQ multiplex PCR. The sample has hundreds of thousands of clones; more than 80% are singletons. The chain is built from TRBV7-2 and TRBJ1-5, with a possible D match to TRBD1 (6 bases). The TCR sequence derives from a woman under 30 with acute or convalescent COVID-19. Input material: peripheral blood. The CDR3 nucleotides are TGTGCCAGCAGCTTAGGGGGGCTTAGGGATCAGCCCCAGCATTTT. Translating it yields CASSLGGLRDQPQHF.